The 21 T cell receptor beta chains given below trace back to one sample, sequenced in a study of T-cell memory formation after mild COVID-19. TCRdb re-called the 5' RACE reads with MiXCR, one entry per CDR3 protein. This sample yields about 290,000 distinct CDR3 sequences, of which approximately 19% are seen a single time; approximately 22% belongs to the top ten. Specimen: PBMCs or a T cell subset sorted from them (not recorded which). Source of these receptors: a man aged 18 to 35 who had mild COVID-19 (a few samples of this study predate the infection). Cell type and time point are not known.

This clonotype has ten or more counts. The chain couples TRBV12-3 or TRBV12-4 to TRBJ2-7; 7 positions agree with TRBD2. The ends lost 3 bases at V and 7 bases at J; junction bases unmatched: 6. The CDR3 length is 13 residues. CDR3 coding DNA: TGTGCCAGCAGTTTTGTCCCCGGGGGGGAGCAGTACTTC. It yields the protein CASSFVPGGEQYF.

The chain recombines TRBV7-2 with TRBJ1-1; D perhaps matches TRBD1 (6 bases). V lost 6 bases and J lost 1, with 15 bases in between. The CDR3 loop spans 15 amino acids. CDR1 SGHTA and CDR2 FQGNSA come from the germline V gene. The CDR3 sequence is CASRPRGVKNTEAFF. Here the CDR3 DNA reads TGTGCCAGCAGGCCAAGGGGGGTGAAGAACACTGAAGCTTTCTTT.

This clonotype showed up many times. The chain combines TRBV6-5 with TRBJ1-2; 7 positions match TRBD1. The germline gives CDR1 MNHEY, CDR2 SVGAGI. CDR3 size: 14 residues. V shed 6 bases, J shed 4 bases, and the junction held 8 bases outside the gene matches. For the CDR3, the DNA is TGTGCCAGCAGCTACAGGGGTAGCGGCTATGGCTACACCTTC. Translation: CASSYRGSGYGYTF.

This clonotype was detected a few times. This chain uses TRBV7-9 with TRBJ1-1, with 7 nucleotides matching TRBD1. Germline V gene lookup returns CDR1 SEHNR and CDR2 FQNEAQ (reference sequence). V gave up 0 bases and J gave up 5 bases; unmatched junction bases: 6. The CDR3 contains 15 residues. The CDR3 reads CASSLATGLDTEAFF. In nucleotides, the CDR3 is TGTGCCAGCAGCTTAGCGACAGGGTTAGATACTGAAGCTTTCTTT.

This clonotype has at least ten counts. This chain joins TRBV10-1 and TRBJ2-1; 10 positions agree with TRBD2. Unmatched junction bases numbered 3, after V lost 0 bases and J lost 4 bases. In germline, CDR1 is WNHNN, CDR2 SYGVQD (reference sequence). The CDR3 sequence is 16 residues long. CDR3 DNA sequence: TGCGCCAGCAGTGAGTCGGGGACTAGCGAATACAATGAGCAGTTCTTC. Its translation: CASSESGTSEYNEQFF.

This clonotype occurred a few times. The chain recombines TRBV20-1 with TRBJ1-5; no reliable D call. The CDR3 is made up of 15 amino acids. Germline CDR1 and CDR2: DFQATT and SNEGSKA (reference sequence). V dropped 3 bases and J dropped 2 bases, with 14 bases sitting between them. CDR3 DNA sequence: TGCAGTGCTAGGACGGCAAAGACTGGCAATCAGCCCCAGCATTTT. It translates to CSARTAKTGNQPQHF.

In its sample, this clonotype was seen a few times. The germline gene is not matched at one end of the junction; a read error may be the cause. The CDR3: CASSDPRLDGFADSSGVNVLTF. CDR3 DNA: TGTGCCAGCAGTGACCCTCGATTAGACGGCTTTGCCGACTCATCTGGGGTCAACGTCCTGACTTTC. This rearrangement joins TRBV6-4 to TRBJ2-6, with D uncertain. The CDR3 consists of 22 residues. Germline CDR1 is MRHNA and CDR2 is SNTAGT.

This clonotype was seen only a few times. The chain combines TRBV7-8 with TRBJ2-3, with D perhaps given as TRBD1 or TRBD2 (5 bases each). The V gene's germline CDR1 is SGHVS and CDR2 FQNEAQ. The V gene lost 5 bases and the J gene lost 6 bases, with 18 bases spanning the gap. The CDR3 covers 15 residues. This chain's CDR3 is CASSQGLRGSDTQYF. The CDR3 coding sequence is TGTGCCAGCAGCCAAGGGTTGAGGGGTTCCGATACGCAGTATTTT.

This clonotype occurred a few times. The rearrangement uses TRBV7-3 and TRBJ2-5; a weak D match, TRBD1 (5 bases). There are 13 residues in the CDR3. The germline gives CDR1 SGHTA, CDR2 FQGTGA. Trimming left V 2 bases short and J 4 bases short, with 8 bases between. The CDR3 loop is CASSLFQGETQYF. The CDR3 coding sequence is TGTGCCAGCAGCTTATTTCAGGGAGAGACCCAGTACTTC.

This clonotype occurred many times. The chain links TRBV2 to TRBJ2-1; D ambiguous. The V end lost 1 base, the J end lost 7 bases, and 5 bases lay between the germline ends. Germline assignment: CDR1 SNHLY and CDR2 FYNNEI. The CDR3 loop spans 12 amino acids. CDR3 DNA: TGTGCCAGCAGTGAAGACGCTAATGAGCAGTTCTTC. Translation: CASSEDANEQFF.

This clonotype was counted between two and nine times. The chain couples TRBV6-2 or TRBV6-3 to TRBJ1-2, with 7 bases that match TRBD1. The CDR3 covers 15 residues. V gave up 4 bases and J gave up 3 bases; unmatched junction bases: 8. Germline CDR1 MNHEY, CDR2 SVGEGT. The CDR3 reads CASSSGGTGDYGYTF. For the CDR3, the DNA is TGTGCCAGCAGTTCCGGCGGAACAGGGGACTATGGCTACACCTTC.

The chain employs TRBV29-1 and TRBJ1-1, with 9 nucleotides matching TRBD1. V dropped 4 bases and J dropped 11; count of bases not matched to a gene: 14. This CDR3 comprises 14 residues. Germline V gives CDR1 SQVTM, CDR2 ANQGSEA. This chain's CDR3 is CSVAIPGQGRGAFF. Written as DNA, the CDR3 is TGCAGCGTTGCCATCCCGGGACAGGGTAGAGGGGCTTTCTTT. Looking up the rest from reference TRBV29-1 and TRBJ1-1 gives the full variable domain: SAVISQKPSRDICQRGTSLTIQCQVDSQVTMMFWYRQQPGQSLTLIATANQGSEATYESGFVIDKFPISRPNLTFSTLTVSNMSPEDSSIYLCSVAIPGQGRGAFFGQGTRLTVV.

The chain uses TRBV6-5 and TRBJ2-7; unclear D gene. V shed 8 bases and J shed 3 bases, with 11 bases lying between them. CDR1 is MNHEY, CDR2 SVGAGI, per germline. The CDR3 is made up of 12 amino acids. The DNA of the CDR3 is TGTGCCAGCGGGGTCACTTACTACGAGCAGTACTTC. Translation gives CASGVTYYEQYF.

The J gene is TRBJ1-1, the V gene TRBV24-1; weak D call: TRBD1 (5 bases). The CDR3 totals 13 residues. Trimming shortened V by 6 bases and J by 1 base, and 8 bases separated the two germline ends. Germline CDR1 reads KGHDR; CDR2 reads SFDVKD. DNA of the CDR3: TGTGCCACCAGTTCAGGGTCGAACACTGAAGCTTTCTTT. Protein sequence: CATSSGSNTEAFF.

The CDR3: CASSLNSRARGGYTF. The CDR3 DNA reads as TGTGCCAGCAGCTTAAATTCGCGGGCCAGGGGTGGCTACACCTTC. The rearrangement joins TRBV7-6 to TRBJ1-2, with a weak D call TRBD1 (6 bases). The CDR3 loop spans 15 amino acids. Looked up from germline, CDR1 is SGHVS and CDR2 is FNYEAQ. Deletions cut 2 bases from V and 7 bases from J, with 17 bases between.

The V and J genes are TRBV6-5 and TRBJ2-3, with a possible D match to TRBD2 (6 bases). Trimming pared 2 bases from V and 1 base from J, leaving 16 bases between. Germline CDR1 is MNHEY and CDR2 is SVGAGI. The CDR3 covers 17 residues. The CDR3 loop reads CASSYTTRASGTDTQYF. DNA of the CDR3: TGTGCCAGCAGTTACACGACTAGGGCTAGCGGCACAGATACGCAGTATTTT.

The rearrangement joins TRBV7-9 to TRBJ1-1; TRBD1 is a possible D gene (6 bases). Germline V gene data show CDR1 as SEHNR and CDR2 as FQNEAQ (reference sequence). Trimming stripped 0 bases from V and 0 bases from J, with 17 bases between. The CDR3 covers 18 residues. CDR3 coding DNA: TGTGCCAGCAGCTTAGCGCTGGGGGCCGAGAACTTGAACACTGAAGCTTTCTTT. This sequence encodes CASSLALGAENLNTEAFF.

The V call is TRBV15, the J call TRBJ1-6; D remains unclear. Germline loops: CDR1 LNHNV, CDR2 YYDKDF (reference sequence). The CDR3 sequence is 13 residues long. Trimming left V 0 bases short and J 10 bases short, with 7 bases between. CDR3 residues: CATSRDIGSPLHF. CDR3 DNA: TGTGCCACCAGCAGAGATATCGGCTCACCCCTCCACTTT.

CDR3: CSASESGNTIYF. The DNA for the CDR3 is TGCAGCGCTTCCGAATCTGGAAACACCATATATTTT. The chain is built from TRBV29-1 and TRBJ1-3; D gene ambiguous. Looked up from germline, CDR1 is SQVTM and CDR2 is ANQGSEA. The ends were cut back, 7 bases at V and 1 base at J, with 8 bases in the middle. CDR3 length equals 12 residues. Together with reference TRBV29-1 and TRBJ1-3, the CDR3 gives the full variable domain: SAVISQKPSRDICQRGTSLTIQCQVDSQVTMMFWYRQQPGQSLTLIATANQGSEATYESGFVIDKFPISRPNLTFSTLTVSNMSPEDSSIYLCSASESGNTIYFGEGSWLTVV.

This clonotype has only a few counts. The rearrangement uses TRBV10-2 and TRBJ2-7, with D perhaps matching TRBD2 (5 bases). CDR1 and CDR2 (germline): WSHSY, SAAADI. The CDR3 consists of 15 residues. Trimming left V 6 bases short and J 4 bases short, with 19 bases between. The CDR3 sequence is CASSLTPSHPYEQYV. CDR3 coding DNA: TGCGCCAGCAGCCTAACACCTAGCCATCCATACGAGCAGTACGTC.

In this sample, this clonotype turned up a few times. The chain is built from TRBV6-1 and TRBJ2-2; 12 bases are a match to TRBD2. The germline V gene encodes CDR1 MNHNS and CDR2 SASEGT. The CDR3 loop spans 15 amino acids. Unmatched junction bases numbered 3, after V lost 4 bases and J lost 6 bases. Here the CDR3 reads CASSVLAGGSGELFF. DNA for the CDR3: TGTGCCAGCAGTGTGCTAGCGGGGGGGTCCGGGGAGCTGTTTTTT.